These 16 T cell receptor beta chains originate from one sample sequenced in a study of Ad26.COV2.S vaccination and SARS-CoV-2 variants. Assay: immunoSEQ multiplex PCR; the TCRdb copy retains only in-frame clones and omits some. Among roughly 410,000 clones listed, approximately 83% were seen once. Treatment: about 20 received Ad26.COV2.S at low or high dose, single or two shots; about 5 received placebo; per-sample allocation not given. Day 63 after the first vaccine or placebo injection was the time point for sampling. The source was peripheral blood, collected in a trial of Ad26.COV2.S vaccine versus placebo. These receptors were collected from a person aged 18 to 65 who received the Ad26.COV2.S COVID-19 vaccine or a placebo.

This clone is a singleton in its sample. The chain has TRBV6-2 or TRBV6-3 and TRBJ2-7; 7 nucleotides agree with TRBD1. Trimming took 1 base from V and 3 from J; bases not matched to a gene: 6. The CDR3 length is 15 residues. Germline V gene sequence: CDR1 MNHEY, CDR2 SVGEGT. The CDR3 sequence: CASSYLNRGLYEQYF. CDR3 in DNA: TGTGCCAGCAGTTACTTGAACAGGGGCCTCTACGAGCAGTACTTC.

V usage is TRBV18 and J usage is TRBJ1-1; D possibly corresponds to TRBD1 (5 bases). Germline CDR1 reads KGHSH; CDR2 reads LQKENI. V shed 4 bases and J shed 1 base, with 7 bases lying between them. CDR3 size: 13 residues. CDR3 protein: CASSLDTNTEAFF. CDR3 sequence (DNA): TGTGCCAGCTCACTGGACACGAACACTGAAGCTTTCTTT.

This chain uses TRBV9 with TRBJ2-5, with 9 nucleotides matching TRBD2. The CDR3 has 13 residues. Germline V CDR1 and CDR2: SGDLS, YYNGEE. V was pared by 5 bases and J by 3 bases, with 2 bases of the junction left unmatched. CDR3: CASSAGGEETQYF. CDR3 nucleotides: TGTGCCAGCAGTGCGGGGGGGGAAGAGACCCAGTACTTC.

The chain employs TRBV7-9 and TRBJ2-1, with D unresolved. The germline V and J ends were trimmed by 4 bases and 0 bases, with 4 bases remaining between them. From germline, CDR1 is SEHNR and CDR2 FQNEAQ (reference sequence). The CDR3 has 13 residues. The CDR3 nucleotides read TGTGCCAGCAGCTGGGACTCCTACAATGAGCAGTTCTTC. Protein: CASSWDSYNEQFF.

The V gene is TRBV10-2, the J gene TRBJ2-7; D unclear. The CDR3 consists of 11 residues. The germline V and J ends were trimmed by 4 bases and 3 bases, with 4 bases remaining between them. In germline, CDR1 is WSHSY, CDR2 SAAADI. CDR3 in amino acids: CASSGYYEQYF. The CDR3, as DNA: TGCGCCAGCAGTGGCTACTACGAGCAGTACTTC.

The sample holds one count of this clone. The V call is TRBV2, the J call TRBJ2-1, with D unresolved. This CDR3 has 14 amino acids. The V gene lost 5 bases and the J gene lost 3 bases, with 11 bases spanning the gap. Germline-derived CDR1 and CDR2 are SNHLY and FYNNEI. CDR3 coding DNA: TGTGCCAGCAGTTATATAGTGGACTACAATGAGCAGTTCTTC. It is translated as CASSYIVDYNEQFF.

V is TRBV5-4 and J is TRBJ1-4; perhaps TRBD1 as D (5 bases). This CDR3 spans 14 amino acids. V was shortened by 4 bases and J by 4 bases, with 11 bases between the two germline ends. CDR1 and CDR2 from the germline V gene are SGHNT and YYREEE (reference sequence). CDR3 bases: TGTGCCAGCAGCATCGGGACGTATAATGAAAAACTGTTTTTT. It specifies CASSIGTYNEKLFF.

V usage is TRBV6-6 and J usage is TRBJ1-3; D call uncertain. Germline-derived CDR1 and CDR2 are MNHNY and SVGAGI (reference sequence). CDR3 length: 11 amino acids. V lost 6 bases, J lost 2 bases, and 2 bases lay in between. CDR3 DNA: TGTGCCAGCAGGGCTGGAAACACCATATATTTT. Translating it yields CASRAGNTIYF.

The chain carries TRBV29-1 and TRBJ2-3, with 8 bases that match TRBD2. CDR1 SQVTM and CDR2 ANQGSEA come from the germline V gene. V shed 6 bases and J 3 bases; nucleotides not matched to a gene: 14. This CDR3 spans 16 amino acids. The CDR3 nucleotides are TGCAGCGTGGGGGTTAGCGGGATCATGGTGACAGATACGCAGTATTTT. Encoded protein: CSVGVSGIMVTDTQYF.

V and J are TRBV27 and TRBJ1-5, with 7 bases that match TRBD1. After removal of 1 base from V and 3 bases from J, the junction contained 3 bases not matched to a gene. Germline CDR1 MNHEY, CDR2 SMNVEV (reference sequence). The CDR3 runs 15 residues. CDR3 amino acids: CASSLWGQINQPQHF. CDR3 coding DNA: TGTGCCAGCAGTTTATGGGGACAGATCAATCAGCCCCAGCATTTT.

This sequence joins TRBV4-1 and TRBJ2-7, with TRBD1 matching over 11 bases. CDR1 and CDR2 from the germline V gene are MGHRA and YSYEKL. With V trimmed by 3 bases and J by 4 bases, 5 bases remained unmatched. This CDR3 is 15 amino acids long. The CDR3 DNA sequence: TGCGCCAGCAGCCATCTGGACAGGGGGCCTTACGAGCAGTACTTC. Amino acids: CASSHLDRGPYEQYF.

The CDR3 sequence is CASSQVRNTEAFF. CDR3 sequence (DNA): TGTGCCAGCAGCCAAGTGAGGAACACTGAAGCTTTCTTT. The chain has TRBV3-1 (or the pseudogene TRBV3-2) and TRBJ1-1; D not resolved. V lost 1 base to trimming and J lost 1 base, with 4 bases between them. Germline V gene data show CDR1 as LGHDT and CDR2 as YNNKEL (reference sequence). This CDR3 is 13 amino acids long.

The V and J genes are TRBV19 and TRBJ2-6; 9 nucleotides agree with TRBD1. CDR1 and CDR2 (germline): LNHDA, SQIVND (reference sequence). The CDR3 is 18 residues long. With V trimmed by 3 bases and J by 2 bases, 8 bases remained unmatched. CDR3 sequence reads: CASSITGGYRAGANVLTF. In DNA, the CDR3 is TGTGCCAGTAGTATCACAGGGGGCTACAGAGCTGGGGCCAACGTCCTGACTTTC.

This rearrangement joins TRBV7-9 to TRBJ1-2; 7 bases line up with TRBD1. After removal of 7 bases from V and 7 bases from J, the junction contained 12 bases not matched to a gene. Germline V gene lookup returns CDR1 SEHNR and CDR2 FQNEAQ (reference sequence). This CDR3 is 14 amino acids long. This CDR3 reads CASTEYEGAGGYTF. The CDR3 DNA follows: TGTGCCAGCACCGAATATGAGGGGGCCGGTGGCTACACCTTC.

This rearrangement joins TRBV12-5 to TRBJ2-4; tentative D call: TRBD1 (5 bases). The CDR3 covers 14 residues. Germline CDR1 is LGHNT and CDR2 is FRNRAP. Trimming pared 6 bases from V and 5 bases from J, leaving 14 bases between. CDR3 coding DNA: TGTGCTAGTGGGCCCCCAGGGATCCAAAACATTCAGTACTTC. Encoded protein: CASGPPGIQNIQYF.

V usage is TRBV24-1 and J usage is TRBJ1-1; maybe TRBD1 (5 bases). This CDR3 is 15 amino acids long. CDR1 is KGHDR and CDR2 is SFDVKD in the germline V gene. V was clipped by 1 base and J by 6 bases, with 14 bases between them. CDR3 protein: CATSDLGAGKPEAFF. The DNA of the CDR3 is TGTGCCACCAGTGATTTAGGGGCAGGGAAGCCTGAAGCTTTCTTT.